This T cell receptor (beta chain) was identified in a study of beta chain features in type 1 diabetes. Study in general: Cell yields, gender and age were comparable in patients and healthy donors. Study-wide results and caveats: There was a moderate but significant shortening of TCRB CDR3s in all four CD4+ subsets of Type 1 diabetes patients.

Every isolated RNA sample was fully reverse transcribed, so sequencing captured expressed TCRB transcripts. TCRdb's copy holds only in-frame clones and misses some; the assay was immunoSEQ multiplex PCR. The table has a few hundred thousand clones, approximately 25% seen once. This CDR3 comprises 15 residues. Germline CDR1 is LNHNV and CDR2 is YYDKDF (reference sequence). V gave up 6 bases and J gave up 6 bases, with 18 bases separating them. This clone was counted a few times. Its antigen is as yet unknown. Source material: naive CD4+ T cells from blood. This receptor was obtained from a woman in her 30s with type 1 diabetes. The V and J genes are TRBV15 and TRBJ2-1; maybe TRBD2 (6 bases). The CDR3 DNA sequence: TGTGCCACCAGAACCGGCGGGACCCTAGGCAATGAGCAGTTCTTC. Its protein is CATRTGGTLGNEQFF.